This entry is about one T cell receptor beta chain. Its target is unknown. A read error is possible here, since a much larger clone lies one base away. These data originate in a study of tumor-infiltrating lymphocytes in primary liver carcinoma. Study in general: Samples produced roughly 3.5 to 7.5 million productive TCRbeta reads, comparable across tissue types.

Starting material of around 490 ng total RNA yielded TCR beta cDNA via a constant-region primer. Amplification in three nested multiplex PCR rounds with slightly modified ARM-PCR gave rise to TCR beta libraries. Both of the initial two PCR rounds ran for about 11 cycles and employed TRBV1-TRBV30 forward primers alongside a C-beta reverse primer. From the multiplex PCR reads, TCRdb called clonotypes with MiXCR, one entry per CDR3 protein. Among more than 40,000 distinct CDR3 sequences listed, about two thirds were seen once. Study-wide findings and caveats: Paired tumor-adjacent and tumor-blood samples overlapped less than tumor region pairs did. Among top clones, only about 7-24% appeared in all five tumor regions.

The CDR3 has 14 amino acids. The V gene's germline CDR1 is SEHNR and CDR2 FQNEAQ (reference sequence). Taking about 18-30 mg of unsorted bulk tissue, the authors co-extracted RNA and DNA. Patients diagnosed with primary liver carcinoma received treatment through surgical resection. The chain couples TRBV7-9 to TRBJ1-2; the D gene is possibly TRBD1 (6 bases). Sequenced material: liver tumor tissue from sampling region 5. The sample's subset: tumor region T5, tumor centre. This receptor was obtained from a man aged 35 to 55 with primary liver carcinoma and hepatitis B virus infection. In DNA form, the CDR3 reads TGTGCCAACAGCTTAGGCGGACAGCCCTATGGCTACACCTTC. This codes for CANSLGGQPYGYTF. Full variable domain (remainder filled in from reference TRBV7-9 and TRBJ1-2): DTGVSQNPRHKITKRGQNVTFRCDPISEHNRLYWYRQTLGQGPEFLTYFQNEAQLEKSRLLSDRFSAERPKGSFSTLEIQRTEQGDSAMYLCANSLGGQPYGYTFGSGTRLTVV.